The 18 T cell receptor beta chains below come from one sample, sequenced in a study of cytomegalovirus exposure and HLA in healthy donors. The repertoire was sequenced with immunoSEQ multiplex PCR; TCRdb's copy has only in-frame clones and lacks some. The repertoire holds some 120,000 clones, with about 90% as singletons. Sequencing input: PBMCs. These receptors all stem from a man younger than 45 in good health and CMV-seronegative.

CDR3 coding DNA: TGTGCCAGCAGTTTATTCTCCGCGACAGGGAGTTGGAGCACAGATACGCAGTATTTT. It is translated as CASSLFSATGSWSTDTQYF. The V and J genes are TRBV27 and TRBJ2-3; 7 nucleotides match TRBD1. CDR3 length: 19 amino acids. Germline CDR1 and CDR2: MNHEY and SMNVEV (reference sequence). The trim removed 1 base at V and 0 bases at J, leaving 13 bases unmatched.

This clone has just one count. V is TRBV7-9 and J is TRBJ1-2; D gene uncertain. With 5 bases removed from V and 4 bases from J, the gap between germline ends came to 8 bases. Germline-derived CDR1 and CDR2 are SEHNR and FQNEAQ (reference sequence). The CDR3 consists of 12 residues. DNA of the CDR3: TGTGCCAGCAGCCCCCGGGTCTATGGCTACACCTTC. Translating gives CASSPRVYGYTF.

This chain uses TRBV7-9 with TRBJ1-1; TRBD1 matches at 7 bases. Looked up from germline, CDR1 is SEHNR and CDR2 is FQNEAQ (reference sequence). The CDR3 is 15 amino acids. The V gene end was trimmed by 1 base and the J gene end by 0 bases; junction bases not matched to a gene: 2. This CDR3 reads CASSLGTGLNTEAFF. CDR3 bases: TGTGCCAGCAGCTTAGGGACAGGTTTGAACACTGAAGCTTTCTTT.

This chain uses TRBV27 with TRBJ1-4; D not certain. CDR3 size: 15 residues. Germline V gene data show CDR1 as MNHEY and CDR2 as SMNVEV (reference sequence). Trimming removed 6 bases from V and 7 bases from J, with 18 bases in between. The CDR3 here is CASREIGATTEKLFF. DNA for the CDR3: TGTGCCAGCAGGGAGATCGGCGCGACGACTGAAAAACTGTTTTTT.

The chain carries TRBV27 and TRBJ1-2, with 7 nucleotides matching TRBD1. This CDR3 contains 17 residues. Germline trimming cut 5 bases from V and 4 bases from J; bases unmatched to any gene: 16. Germline V gives CDR1 MNHEY, CDR2 SMNVEV (reference sequence). In DNA, the CDR3 is TGTGCCAGCAGTCGCCGACAGGGCCCCTTTACCTCCTATGGCTACACCTTC. The encoded protein is CASSRRQGPFTSYGYTF.

CDR3 nucleotide sequence: TGTGCCAGCAGCTTAGCGGACAGGTACACTGAAGCTTTCTTT. This translates into CASSLADRYTEAFF. The chain links TRBV7-8 to TRBJ1-1; 7 bases are shared with TRBD1. The trim removed 0 bases at V and 3 bases at J, leaving 1 base unmatched. Per the germline V gene, CDR1 is SGHVS and CDR2 is FQNEAQ. The CDR3 has 14 residues. The variable domain in full, completed from reference TRBV7-8 and TRBJ1-1, reads GAGVSQSPRYKVAKRGQDVALRCDPISGHVSLFWYQQALGQGPEFLTYFQNEAQLDKSGLPSDRFFAERPEGSVSTLKIQRTQQEDSAVYLCASSLADRYTEAFFGQGTRLTVV.

The chain couples TRBV11-3 to TRBJ2-7, with D possibly being TRBD1 (6 bases). Trimming stripped 3 bases from V and 5 bases from J, with 14 bases between. The CDR3 has 14 amino acids. In germline, CDR1 is SGHNT, CDR2 YENEEA. CDR3 loop: CASSLMGAEDEQYF. The CDR3 region has the DNA TGTGCCAGCAGCTTGATGGGGGCTGAAGACGAGCAGTACTTC.

The chain employs TRBV6-5 and TRBJ1-1; a possible D gene is TRBD1 (5 bases). Trimming stripped 6 bases from V and 2 bases from J, with 10 bases between. The CDR3 sequence is 13 residues long. The V gene's germline CDR1 is MNHEY and CDR2 SVGAGI. In DNA, the CDR3 is TGTGCCAGCAGGGGCAGGGTCAACACTGAAGCTTTCTTT. This translates into CASRGRVNTEAFF.

The chain employs TRBV4-3 and TRBJ2-7, with D unresolved. Germline-derived CDR1 and CDR2 are LGHNA and YSLEER. V shed 0 bases and J shed 3 bases, with 12 bases lying between them. The CDR3 runs 15 residues. The CDR3 spells CASSQDRGNDYEQYF. CDR3 nucleotide sequence: TGCGCCAGCAGCCAAGATCGCGGCAACGACTACGAGCAGTACTTC.

This rearrangement joins TRBV28 to TRBJ1-4, with D tentatively TRBD1 (6 bases). Trimming removed 5 bases at V and 8 bases at J, with 18 bases between. CDR1 and CDR2 (germline): MDHEN, SYDVKM. The CDR3 length is 15 residues. The CDR3 here is CASSPPPRGSEKLFF. The CDR3 DNA follows: TGTGCCAGCAGTCCTCCACCGAGGGGGTCCGAAAAACTGTTTTTT. Filled out from reference TRBV28 and TRBJ1-4, the complete variable domain reads DVKVTQSSRYLVKRTGEKVFLECVQDMDHENMFWYRQDPGLGLRLIYFSYDVKMKEKGDIPEGYSVSREKKERFSLILESASTNQTSMYLCASSPPPRGSEKLFFGSGTQLSVL.

The rearrangement links TRBV14 to TRBJ2-1; 11 bases line up with TRBD2. CDR3 length: 17 amino acids. V trimming: 2 bases; J trimming: 7 bases; junction bases outside the gene matches: 10. CDR1 and CDR2 from the germline V gene are SGHDN and FVKESK. This CDR3 is CASSQLSGGAFGNEQFF. CDR3 nucleotide sequence: TGTGCCAGCAGCCAACTTAGCGGGGGGGCCTTTGGGAATGAGCAGTTCTTC.

The chain combines TRBV5-4 with TRBJ2-7, with TRBD2 as a possible D gene (5 bases). Trimming took off 4 bases at V and 2 bases at J, with 13 bases between the two ends. The CDR3 loop spans 14 amino acids. Per the germline V gene, CDR1 is SGHNT and CDR2 is YYREEE (reference sequence). The CDR3 bases are TGTGCCAGCAGCCAGGCCGCTAGCCCCTACGAGCAGTACTTC. Amino acid sequence: CASSQAASPYEQYF.

J is TRBJ2-3 and V is TRBV4-1; D gene unclear. V was trimmed by 4 bases and J by 3 bases, leaving 8 bases between them. Germline V lookup: CDR1 MGHRA, CDR2 YSYEKL. CDR3 size: 13 residues. The CDR3 loop is CASSLQVTDTQYF. CDR3 DNA: TGCGCCAGCAGCCTGCAGGTGACAGATACGCAGTATTTT.

The rearrangement joins TRBV6-6 to TRBJ1-2; D remains ambiguous. The germline V gene encodes CDR1 MNHNY and CDR2 SVGAGI (reference sequence). Trimming pared 5 bases from V and 10 bases from J, leaving 11 bases between. This CDR3 is 11 amino acids long. In nucleotides, the CDR3 is TGTGCCAGCAGTACCCGGTCTGTCTACACCTTC. Amino acid sequence: CASSTRSVYTF.

A single count supports this clone. The V call is TRBV11-3, the J call TRBJ1-6; possibly TRBD1 for D (6 bases). There are 13 residues in the CDR3. V was cut by 5 bases and J by 10 bases, with 12 bases left in between. Germline V gene sequence: CDR1 SGHNT, CDR2 YENEEA. CDR3 in DNA: TGTGCCAGCAGCGAGGGGGAAGGCTCACCCCTCCACTTT. This encodes CASSEGEGSPLHF.

J is TRBJ2-3 and V is TRBV5-6, with D perhaps TRBD1 (6 bases). The V gene's germline CDR1 is SGHDT and CDR2 YYEEEE. This CDR3 has 15 amino acids. V lost 0 bases and J 3 bases, leaving 11 bases between the germline ends. CDR3: CASSLVGGRTDTQYF. In nucleotides, the CDR3 is TGTGCCAGCAGCTTGGTTGGGGGCAGAACAGATACGCAGTATTTT. The complete variable domain, with remaining parts taken from reference TRBV5-6 and TRBJ2-3, reads DAGVTQSPTHLIKTRGQQVTLRCSPKSGHDTVSWYQQALGQGPQFIFQYYEEEERQRGNFPDRFSGHQFPNYSSELNVNALLLGDSALYLCASSLVGGRTDTQYFGPGTRLTVL.

The chain uses TRBV6-6 and TRBJ2-7; 10 bases map to TRBD1. The CDR3 has 15 residues. Germline lookup yields CDR1 MNHNY and CDR2 SVGAGI (reference sequence). The junction had 8 bases not matched to a gene; V was cut back by 5 bases and J by 4 bases. In DNA, the CDR3 is TGTGCCAGCAGTGGACACCCGGGACAGGGGTACGAGCAGTACTTC. It specifies CASSGHPGQGYEQYF.

V usage is TRBV7-9 and J usage is TRBJ1-1; D might be TRBD1 (6 bases). This CDR3 is 15 amino acids long. The ends were cut back, 8 bases at V and 2 bases at J, with 18 bases in the middle. The germline CDR1 and CDR2 sequences are SEHNR and FQNEAQ (reference sequence). In DNA form, the CDR3 reads TGTGCCAGCGGGCCCCAGGGGATTTCTAACACTGAAGCTTTCTTT. Its protein product is CASGPQGISNTEAFF. The whole variable domain, filled in from reference TRBV7-9 and TRBJ1-1, reads DTGVSQNPRHKITKRGQNVTFRCDPISEHNRLYWYRQTLGQGPEFLTYFQNEAQLEKSRLLSDRFSAERPKGSFSTLEIQRTEQGDSAMYLCASGPQGISNTEAFFGQGTRLTVV.